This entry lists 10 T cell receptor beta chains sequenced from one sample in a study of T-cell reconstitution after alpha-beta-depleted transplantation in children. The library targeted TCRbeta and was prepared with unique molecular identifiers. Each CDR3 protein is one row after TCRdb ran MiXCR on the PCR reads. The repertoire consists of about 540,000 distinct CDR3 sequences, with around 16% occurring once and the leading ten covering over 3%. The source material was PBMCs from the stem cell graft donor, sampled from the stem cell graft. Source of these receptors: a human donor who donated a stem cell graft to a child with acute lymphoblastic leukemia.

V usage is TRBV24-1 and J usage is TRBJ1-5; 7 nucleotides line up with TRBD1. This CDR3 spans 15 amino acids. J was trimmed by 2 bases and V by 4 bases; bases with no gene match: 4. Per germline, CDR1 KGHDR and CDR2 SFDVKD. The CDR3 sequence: CATSEAGTGNQPQHF. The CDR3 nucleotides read TGTGCCACCAGTGAGGCTGGGACAGGCAATCAGCCCCAGCATTTT.

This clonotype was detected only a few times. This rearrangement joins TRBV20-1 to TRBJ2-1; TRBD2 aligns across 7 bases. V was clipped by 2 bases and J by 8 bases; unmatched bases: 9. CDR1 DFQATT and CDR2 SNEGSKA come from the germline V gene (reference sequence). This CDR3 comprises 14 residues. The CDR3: CSARHPGLTYEQFF. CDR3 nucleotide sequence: TGCAGTGCTAGACACCCGGGACTAACCTATGAGCAGTTCTTC.

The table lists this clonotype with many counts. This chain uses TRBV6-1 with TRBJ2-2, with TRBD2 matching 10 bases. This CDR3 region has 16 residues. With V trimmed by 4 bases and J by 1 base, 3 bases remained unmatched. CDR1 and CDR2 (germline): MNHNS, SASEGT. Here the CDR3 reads CASSARTSGNTGELFF. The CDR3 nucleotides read TGTGCCAGCAGTGCCCGGACTAGCGGGAACACCGGGGAGCTGTTTTTT.

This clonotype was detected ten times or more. The CDR3 DNA reads as TGTGCCAGCAGCTTGGGCAGCCTCCTCCAAGAGACCCAGTACTTC. It yields the protein CASSLGSLLQETQYF. The chain combines TRBV7-8 with TRBJ2-5; D remains ambiguous. CDR1 and CDR2 (germline): SGHVS, FQNEAQ. Trimming left V 3 bases short and J 1 base short, with 12 bases between. This CDR3 region has 15 residues.

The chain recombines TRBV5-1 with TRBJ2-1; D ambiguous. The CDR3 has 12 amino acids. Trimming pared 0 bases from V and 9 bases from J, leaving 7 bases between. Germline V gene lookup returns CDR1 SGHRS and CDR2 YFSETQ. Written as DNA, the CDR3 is TGCGCCAGCAGCTTGGTGTGCGGTGAGCAGTTCTTC. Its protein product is CASSLVCGEQFF.

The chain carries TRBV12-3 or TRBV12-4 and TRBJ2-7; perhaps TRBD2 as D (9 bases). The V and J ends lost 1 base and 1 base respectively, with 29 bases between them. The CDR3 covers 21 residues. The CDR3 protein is CASSLVPGGGIAGAFSYEQYF. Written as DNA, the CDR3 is TGTGCCAGCAGTTTAGTACCAGGGGGCGGTATAGCGGGAGCCTTTTCCTACGAGCAGTACTTC.

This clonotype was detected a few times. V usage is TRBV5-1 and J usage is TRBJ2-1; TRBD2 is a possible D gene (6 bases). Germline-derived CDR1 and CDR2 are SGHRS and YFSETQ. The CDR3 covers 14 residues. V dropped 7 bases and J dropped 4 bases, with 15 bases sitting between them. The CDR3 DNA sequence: TGCGCCAGCTATCGGGCGGGAAGATACAATGAGCAGTTCTTC. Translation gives CASYRAGRYNEQFF.

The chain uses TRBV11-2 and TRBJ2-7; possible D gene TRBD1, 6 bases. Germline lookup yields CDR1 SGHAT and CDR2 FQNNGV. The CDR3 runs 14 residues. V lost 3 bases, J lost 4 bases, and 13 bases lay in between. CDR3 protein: CASSFFTGKYEQYF. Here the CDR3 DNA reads TGTGCCAGCAGCTTCTTTACAGGGAAGTACGAGCAGTACTTC.

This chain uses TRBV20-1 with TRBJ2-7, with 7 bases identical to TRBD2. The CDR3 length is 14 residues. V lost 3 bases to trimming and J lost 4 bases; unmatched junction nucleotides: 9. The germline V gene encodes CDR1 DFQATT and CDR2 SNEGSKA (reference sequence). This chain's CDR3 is CSASPQSGVYEQYF. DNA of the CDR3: TGCAGTGCTAGTCCTCAAAGCGGGGTATACGAGCAGTACTTC.

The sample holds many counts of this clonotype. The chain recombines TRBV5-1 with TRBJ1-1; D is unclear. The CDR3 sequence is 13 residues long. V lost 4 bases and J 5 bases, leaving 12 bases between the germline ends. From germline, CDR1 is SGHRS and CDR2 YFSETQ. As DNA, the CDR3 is TGCGCCAGCAGCCCTGCTACAAATACTGAAGCTTTCTTT. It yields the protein CASSPATNTEAFF.